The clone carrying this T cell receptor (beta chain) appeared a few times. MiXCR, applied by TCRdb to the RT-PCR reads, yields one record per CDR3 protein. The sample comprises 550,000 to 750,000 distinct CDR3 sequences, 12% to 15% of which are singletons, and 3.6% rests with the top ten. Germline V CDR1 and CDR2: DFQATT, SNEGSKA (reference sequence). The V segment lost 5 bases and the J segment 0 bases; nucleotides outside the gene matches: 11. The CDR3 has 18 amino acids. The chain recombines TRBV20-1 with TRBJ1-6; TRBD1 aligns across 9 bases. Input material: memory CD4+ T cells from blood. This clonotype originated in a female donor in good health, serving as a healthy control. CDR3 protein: CSAGQGLGPSSYNSPLHF. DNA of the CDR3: TGCAGTGCTGGACAGGGGCTCGGTCCGAGCTCCTATAATTCACCCCTCCACTTT.